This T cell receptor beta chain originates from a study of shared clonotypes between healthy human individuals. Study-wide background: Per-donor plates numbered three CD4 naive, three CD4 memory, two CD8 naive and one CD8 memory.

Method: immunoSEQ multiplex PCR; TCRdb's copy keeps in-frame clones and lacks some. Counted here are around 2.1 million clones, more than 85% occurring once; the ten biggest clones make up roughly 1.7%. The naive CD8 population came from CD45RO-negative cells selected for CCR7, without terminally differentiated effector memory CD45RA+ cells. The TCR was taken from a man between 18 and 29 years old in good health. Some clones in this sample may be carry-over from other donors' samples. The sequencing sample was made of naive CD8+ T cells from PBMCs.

DNA of the CDR3: TGTGCCAGCAGTTCTCCCAGGTGGACAGGGGGAAGAGATACGCAGTATTTT. Protein sequence: CASSSPRWTGGRDTQYF. The rearrangement uses TRBV28 and TRBJ2-3, with 10 nucleotides matching TRBD1. The V gene end was trimmed by 4 bases and the J gene end by 5 bases; junction bases not matched to a gene: 12. CDR1 is MDHEN and CDR2 is SYDVKM in the germline V gene. The CDR3 has 17 amino acids.